These 20 T cell receptor beta chains were all obtained from the same sample, sequenced in a study of shared clonotypes between healthy human individuals. The protocol was immunoSEQ multiplex PCR, while the TCRdb copy is restricted to in-frame clones and leaves out a portion. Found here are 1 million to 1.3 million clones, around 78% of them singletons; the top ten hold roughly 0.65%. The material sequenced was memory CD4+ T cells from PBMCs. The subset was: CD45RA-negative fraction. These TCRs come from a man younger than 35 in good health. Some clones in this sample may be carry-over from other donors' samples.

DNA of the CDR3: TGTGCCAGCAGAAGGGGCCCGACGAACACCGGGGAGCTGTTTTTT. It specifies CASRRGPTNTGELFF. The gene calls are TRBV27 and TRBJ2-2; D might be TRBD1 (5 bases). The CDR3 covers 15 residues. V dropped 6 bases and J dropped 0 bases, with 11 bases sitting between them. Germline CDR1 is MNHEY and CDR2 is SMNVEV (reference sequence).

This clone has only a few counts. This sequence joins TRBV27 and TRBJ2-5, with D possibly matching TRBD1 (6 bases). The J call is uncertain, as TRBJ2-7 better fits the DNA end. Germline-derived CDR1 and CDR2 are MNHEY and SMNVEV (reference sequence). This CDR3 is built from 13 residues. This CDR3 is CASSRQDSYEQYF. CDR3 nucleotide sequence: TGTGCCAGCAGCCGACAGGACTCCTACGAGCAGTACTTC.

The J gene is TRBJ2-1, the V gene TRBV21-1; no check of the table's D call, TRBD1, against the DNA was made. TRBV21-1 is given as a pseudogene. The CDR3 sequence is 18 residues long. CDR3 DNA: TGTGCCAGCAGCAAAGGGGACAGGGGAAAGAGCTCCTACAATGAGCAGTTCTTC. Protein sequence: CASSKGDRGKSSYNEQFF.

This clone was counted a single time. This chain joins TRBV5-1 and TRBJ2-1; 8 bases map to TRBD1. This CDR3 has 15 amino acids. Trimming took 5 bases from V and 4 from J; bases not matched to a gene: 8. The V gene's germline CDR1 is SGHRS and CDR2 YFSETQ. The chain's CDR3 is CASSQGQVEYNEQFF. In DNA, the CDR3 is TGCGCCAGCAGTCAGGGACAGGTTGAATACAATGAGCAGTTCTTC.

This chain uses TRBV6-6 with TRBJ1-1, with 8 bases fitting TRBD1. The V gene's germline CDR1 is MNHNY and CDR2 SVGAGI (reference sequence). Trimming cost V 6 bases and J 8 bases; bases outside gene matches: 11. The CDR3 runs 14 residues. Here the CDR3 reads CASSQDRDRPEAFF. CDR3 DNA: TGTGCCAGCAGCCAGGACAGGGACAGACCCGAAGCTTTCTTT.

On this clone itself: The identical CDR3 is also encoded by other nucleotide sequences in the sample. The chain uses TRBV9 and TRBJ2-3; D may be TRBD2 (5 bases). The CDR3 sequence is 15 residues long. V lost 0 bases and J lost 0, with 8 bases in between. CDR1 is SGDLS and CDR2 is YYNGEE in the germline V gene. The CDR3 reads CASSVVGGSTDTQYF. The CDR3 bases are TGTGCCAGCAGCGTAGTTGGAGGTAGCACAGATACGCAGTATTTT.

This clone has more than one count but fewer than ten. The CDR3 protein is CSATKTENTEAFF. CDR3 in DNA: TGCAGCGCGACAAAGACAGAGAACACTGAAGCTTTCTTT. This sequence joins TRBV29-1 and TRBJ1-1, with D possibly matching TRBD1 (5 bases). Trimming took 7 bases from V and 1 from J, leaving 13 bases between them. This CDR3 has 13 amino acids. Per germline, CDR1 SQVTM and CDR2 ANQGSEA.

The rearrangement links TRBV5-1 to TRBJ2-1, with 7 bases identical to TRBD2. V was pared by 3 bases and J by 3 bases, with 12 bases of the junction left unmatched. Germline CDR1 and CDR2: SGHRS and YFSETQ. This CDR3 spans 17 amino acids. The CDR3 region is CASSWTGQGGNYNEQFF. The CDR3 bases are TGCGCCAGCAGCTGGACGGGGCAGGGAGGGAACTACAATGAGCAGTTCTTC.

The chain recombines TRBV19 with TRBJ1-2; 9 nucleotides line up with TRBD1. J was trimmed by 8 bases and V by 6 bases; bases with no gene match: 4. CDR1 and CDR2 (germline): LNHDA, SQIVND (reference sequence). This CDR3 has 12 residues. CDR3 DNA: TGTGCCAGTAGGATCGGGACAGGGGGCTACACCTTC. It is translated as CASRIGTGGYTF.

The chain joins TRBV5-1 to TRBJ1-2; D remains ambiguous. Trimming removed 4 bases from V and 3 bases from J, with 19 bases in between. Looked up from germline, CDR1 is SGHRS and CDR2 is YFSETQ. This CDR3 has 16 amino acids. The CDR3 nucleotides are TGCGCCAGCAGCCCCTCCTGGGTTGTTGATGACTATGGCTACACCTTC. Protein: CASSPSWVVDDYGYTF.

This clone was seen just once. A far larger clone is one nucleotide away, so this likely arose from a read error. Other nucleotide sequences in the sample specify the same CDR3. The CDR3 loop reads CASSLAGNYGYTF. CDR3 bases: TGCGCCAGCAGCTTGGCAGGGAACTATGGCTACACCTTC. The V gene is TRBV5-1, the J gene TRBJ1-2; possible D gene TRBD1, 5 bases. Germline V gives CDR1 SGHRS, CDR2 YFSETQ. The CDR3 has 13 residues. Trimming left V 0 bases short and J 2 bases short, with 5 bases between. The variable domain in full, completed from reference TRBV5-1 and TRBJ1-2, reads KAGVTQTPRYLIKTRGQQVTLSCSPISGHRSVSWYQQTPGQGLQFLFEYFSETQRNKGNFPGRFSGRQFSNSRSEMNVSTLELGDSALYLCASSLAGNYGYTFGSGTRLTVV.

The V and J genes are TRBV27 and TRBJ1-1; possibly TRBD1 for D (5 bases). The CDR3 spans 12 residues. Looked up from germline, CDR1 is MNHEY and CDR2 is SMNVEV (reference sequence). V lost 4 bases, J lost 10 bases, and 13 bases lay in between. CDR3 DNA: TGTGCCAGCAGTTCCTTGGGGGGTCGAGCTTTCTTT. Amino acids: CASSSLGGRAFF.

The J gene is TRBJ2-5, the V gene TRBV6-1, with D hard to call. This CDR3 spans 14 amino acids. V lost 4 bases and J lost 4, with 13 bases in between. Germline V lookup: CDR1 MNHNS, CDR2 SASEGT. CDR3 sequence reads: CASSVSATPETQYF. Written as DNA, the CDR3 is TGTGCCAGCAGTGTAAGCGCGACGCCAGAGACCCAGTACTTC.

This chain uses TRBV28 with TRBJ2-2; 10 bases map to TRBD2. J lost 6 bases, V lost 6 bases, and 7 bases had no gene match. Per the germline V gene, CDR1 is MDHEN and CDR2 is SYDVKM. CDR3 length: 15 residues. This CDR3 is CASSLAGAGSGELFF. In DNA, the CDR3 is TGTGCCAGCAGCCTAGCGGGAGCGGGGTCCGGGGAGCTGTTTTTT.

This rearrangement joins TRBV5-1 to TRBJ2-1, with 10 nucleotides matching TRBD2. J lost 5 bases, V lost 3 bases, and 11 bases had no gene match. The CDR3 has 17 residues. Germline V CDR1 and CDR2: SGHRS, YFSETQ. CDR3 residues: CASSYSPSGRADNEQFF. The CDR3 DNA follows: TGCGCCAGCAGCTACAGTCCGAGCGGGAGGGCCGACAATGAGCAGTTCTTC.

As concerns this clone: With a far larger clone one base away, a read error is the likely cause. Other DNA sequences from this sample encode an identical CDR3 as well. CDR3 sequence: CASSAGWGTEAFF. The CDR3 DNA is TGTGCCAGCAGCGCAGGCTGGGGCACTGAAGCTTTCTTT. The chain recombines TRBV2 with TRBJ1-1, with D uncertain. Between the trimmed V and J ends, which lost 6 bases and 4 bases, there was a span of 12 bases. The CDR3 totals 13 residues. CDR1 is SNHLY and CDR2 is FYNNEI in the germline V gene.

This rearrangement joins TRBV4-1 to TRBJ2-5, with D unresolved. The assigned J gene may be wrong: the sequence end matches TRBJ2-7 better. The CDR3 runs 13 residues. Germline V gives CDR1 MGHRA, CDR2 YSYEKL. The CDR3 reads CASSQEATYEQYF. The CDR3 nucleotides are TGCGCCAGCAGCCAAGAGGCGACCTACGAGCAGTACTTC.

V and J are TRBV5-1 and TRBJ2-1; 9 bases match TRBD2. The CDR3 is made up of 15 amino acids. With V trimmed by 0 bases and J by 3 bases, 1 base remained unmatched. CDR1 and CDR2 from the germline V gene are SGHRS and YFSETQ. CDR3 in amino acids: CASSLVSGSYNEQFF. CDR3 DNA: TGCGCCAGCAGCTTGGTTAGCGGGAGCTACAATGAGCAGTTCTTC.

This clone was counted a few times. The chain has TRBV5-1 and TRBJ2-1; D may be TRBD2 (6 bases). The CDR3 has 16 residues. Germline-derived CDR1 and CDR2 are SGHRS and YFSETQ. With 4 bases removed from V and 7 bases from J, the gap between germline ends came to 21 bases. This CDR3 is CASSRPSGRIENEQFF. The CDR3 nucleotides read TGCGCCAGCAGCCGGCCCAGCGGGCGGATTGAGAATGAGCAGTTCTTC. Drawing the rest from reference TRBV5-1 and TRBJ2-1, the complete variable domain is KAGVTQTPRYLIKTRGQQVTLSCSPISGHRSVSWYQQTPGQGLQFLFEYFSETQRNKGNFPGRFSGRQFSNSRSEMNVSTLELGDSALYLCASSRPSGRIENEQFFGPGTRLTVL.

This CDR3 is CASSLADRASYGYTF. DNA for the CDR3: TGTGCCAGCAGCTTAGCGGACAGGGCTTCCTATGGCTACACCTTC. V is TRBV7-9 and J is TRBJ1-2, with 8 bases aligning to TRBD1. The V segment lost 0 bases and the J segment 4 bases; nucleotides outside the gene matches: 4. This CDR3 has 15 residues. Germline CDR1 reads SEHNR; CDR2 reads FQNEAQ (reference sequence).